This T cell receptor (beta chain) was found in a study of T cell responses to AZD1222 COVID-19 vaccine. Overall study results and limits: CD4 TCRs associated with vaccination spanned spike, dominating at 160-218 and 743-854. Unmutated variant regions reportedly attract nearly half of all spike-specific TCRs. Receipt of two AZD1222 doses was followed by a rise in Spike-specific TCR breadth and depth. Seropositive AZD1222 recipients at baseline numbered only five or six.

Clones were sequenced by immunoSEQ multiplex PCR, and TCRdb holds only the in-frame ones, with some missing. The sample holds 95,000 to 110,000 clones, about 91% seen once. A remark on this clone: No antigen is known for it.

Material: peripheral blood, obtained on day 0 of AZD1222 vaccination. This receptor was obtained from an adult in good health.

CDR3 amino acids: CASSYGPGTSIYGYTF. The CDR3 bases are TGTGCCAGCAGTTACGGTCCCGGGACATCAATCTATGGCTACACCTTC. This chain connects TRBV6-5 to TRBJ1-2; D may be TRBD1 (6 bases). Germline V gene lookup returns CDR1 MNHEY and CDR2 SVGAGI. Trimming stripped 2 bases from V and 4 bases from J, with 17 bases between. There are 16 residues in the CDR3.